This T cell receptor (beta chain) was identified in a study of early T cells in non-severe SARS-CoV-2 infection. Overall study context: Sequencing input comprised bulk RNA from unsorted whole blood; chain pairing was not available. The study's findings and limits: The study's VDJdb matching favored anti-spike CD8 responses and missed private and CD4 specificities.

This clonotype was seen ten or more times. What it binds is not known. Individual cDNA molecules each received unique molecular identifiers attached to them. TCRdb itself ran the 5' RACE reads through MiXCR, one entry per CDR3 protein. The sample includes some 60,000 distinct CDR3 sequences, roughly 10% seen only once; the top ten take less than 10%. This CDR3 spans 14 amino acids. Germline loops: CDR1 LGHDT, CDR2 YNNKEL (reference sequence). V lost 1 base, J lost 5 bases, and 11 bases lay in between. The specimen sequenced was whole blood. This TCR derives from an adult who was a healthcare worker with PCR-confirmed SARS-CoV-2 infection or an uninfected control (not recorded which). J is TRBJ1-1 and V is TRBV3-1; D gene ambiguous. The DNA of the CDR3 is TGTGCCAGCAGCCAAGCCCGGGGAGGGACTGAAGCTTTCTTT. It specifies CASSQARGGTEAFF.